One sample yielded the 23 T cell receptor beta chains listed below, sequenced in a study of cytomegalovirus exposure and HLA in healthy donors. Both 60 Vbeta primers and 13 Jbeta primers went into the PCR. Sequenced by immunoSEQ multiplex PCR; TCRdb stores in-frame clones only, minus some. The table shows approximately 100,000 clones, with 65% to 75% occurring only once. The material sequenced was PBMCs. These receptors all come from a female donor in good health and CMV-seronegative.

This clone was observed a single time. The genes are TRBV28 and TRBJ2-5, with 7 bases that match TRBD1. Germline lookup yields CDR1 MDHEN and CDR2 SYDVKM. V gave up 5 bases and J gave up 0 bases; unmatched junction bases: 9. The CDR3 totals 16 residues. The CDR3 reads CASSPPTGPHQETQYF. The CDR3 DNA sequence: TGTGCCAGCAGTCCCCCGACAGGGCCCCACCAAGAGACCCAGTACTTC.

The J gene is TRBJ1-1, the V gene TRBV6-1; D is possibly TRBD1 (6 bases). The CDR3 has 13 residues. Germline V CDR1 and CDR2: MNHNS, SASEGT. V dropped 6 bases and J dropped 1 base, with 9 bases sitting between them. CDR3 in amino acids: CASRRTENTEAFF. The CDR3 region has the DNA TGTGCCAGCAGACGGACAGAGAACACTGAAGCTTTCTTT.

The genes are TRBV29-1 and TRBJ2-1, with 7 bases fitting TRBD2. The germline V gene has CDR1 SQVTM and CDR2 ANQGSEA. CDR3 size: 15 residues. The ends lost 7 bases at V and 5 bases at J; junction bases unmatched: 14. The DNA of the CDR3 is TGCAGCGCCCCTAGGCGGGAGCTCTTCAACAATGAGCAGTTCTTC. Translated, it gives CSAPRRELFNNEQFF.

J is TRBJ2-3 and V is TRBV7-3; 9 bases line up with TRBD2. This CDR3 has 15 residues. V lost 4 bases and J lost 2; bases outside the gene matches: 4. Per the germline V gene, CDR1 is SGHTA and CDR2 is FQGTGA. The CDR3 DNA follows: TGTGCCAGCAGCTCTAGGACTAGCGTCACAGATACGCAGTATTTT. It translates to CASSSRTSVTDTQYF. Full variable domain (remainder filled in from reference TRBV7-3 and TRBJ2-3): GAGVSQTPSNKVTEKGKYVELRCDPISGHTALYWYRQSLGQGPEFLIYFQGTGAADDSGLPNDRFFAVRPEGSVSTLKIQRTERGDSAVYLCASSSRTSVTDTQYFGPGTRLTVL.

This clone appeared a few times. The V gene is TRBV7-2, the J gene TRBJ1-2; 7 bases align to TRBD1. This CDR3 is built from 15 residues. Germline-derived CDR1 and CDR2 are SGHTA and FQGNSA. The V gene end was trimmed by 4 bases and the J gene end by 7 bases; junction bases not matched to a gene: 12. CDR3 amino acids: CASSYWTGGHGGYTF. CDR3 in DNA: TGTGCCAGCAGCTATTGGACAGGCGGTCATGGTGGCTACACCTTC.

This sequence joins TRBV7-3 and TRBJ1-5; maybe TRBD1 (6 bases). Germline V lookup: CDR1 SGHTA, CDR2 FQGTGA. Trimming took 2 bases from V and 6 from J, leaving 8 bases between them. CDR3 length: 13 residues. For the CDR3, the DNA is TGTGCCAGCAGCTTAGACAGGACTCAGCCCCAGCATTTT. Translating it yields CASSLDRTQPQHF.

J is TRBJ2-2 and V is TRBV6-4; D uncertain. The germline gives CDR1 MRHNA, CDR2 SNTAGT. V lost 5 bases and J lost 7, with 11 bases in between. This CDR3 is built from 13 residues. CDR3: CASSLSENGELFF. The CDR3, as DNA: TGTGCCAGCAGTCTGTCGGAGAACGGGGAGCTGTTTTTT.

This sequence joins TRBV4-1 and TRBJ2-7; tentative D call: TRBD2 (6 bases). Germline lookup yields CDR1 MGHRA and CDR2 YSYEKL. Trimming removed 1 base from V and 5 bases from J, with 18 bases in between. CDR3 size: 16 residues. The CDR3 loop reads CASSQGGGDYRDEQYF. The CDR3 region has the DNA TGCGCCAGCAGCCAAGGTGGAGGGGATTATCGAGACGAGCAGTACTTC.

The V gene is TRBV6-6, the J gene TRBJ2-3, with D maybe TRBD2 (5 bases). The length of the CDR3 is 14 residues. V was clipped by 7 bases and J by 4 bases, with 15 bases between them. Germline loops: CDR1 MNHNY, CDR2 SVGAGI (reference sequence). The CDR3 nucleotides are TGTGCCAGCAAAGAGAGAAGTAGCGCAGATACGCAGTATTTT. As protein: CASKERSSADTQYF.

The chain employs TRBV7-9 and TRBJ2-5; 9 bases are shared with TRBD2. Unmatched junction bases numbered 13, after V lost 4 bases and J lost 4 bases. There are 17 residues in the CDR3. Germline V gene data show CDR1 as SEHNR and CDR2 as FQNEAQ (reference sequence). The CDR3 here is CASSSLSGSGSLETQYF. In nucleotides, the CDR3 is TGTGCCAGCAGCTCACTTAGCGGGAGTGGGTCCCTAGAGACCCAGTACTTC. The variable domain in full, completed from reference TRBV7-9 and TRBJ2-5, reads DTGVSQNPRHKITKRGQNVTFRCDPISEHNRLYWYRQTLGQGPEFLTYFQNEAQLEKSRLLSDRFSAERPKGSFSTLEIQRTEQGDSAMYLCASSSLSGSGSLETQYFGPGTRLLVL.

The V gene is TRBV5-6, the J gene TRBJ2-1; a possible D gene is TRBD2 (5 bases). V was cut by 0 bases and J by 4 bases, with 11 bases left in between. The length of the CDR3 is 15 residues. Per germline, CDR1 SGHDT and CDR2 YYEEEE. As DNA, the CDR3 is TGTGCCAGCAGCTTGGGGCTAGCAGAATACAATGAGCAGTTCTTC. Its protein product is CASSLGLAEYNEQFF.

The V and J genes are TRBV27 and TRBJ2-3; TRBD2 might be the D (6 bases). V lost 8 bases to trimming and J lost 3 bases, with 18 bases between them. CDR1 and CDR2 from the germline V gene are MNHEY and SMNVEV (reference sequence). The CDR3 runs to 15 residues. The CDR3 region is CASSLGAGRTDTQYF. The DNA of the CDR3 is TGTGCCAGCTCGTTAGGTGCGGGGCGGACAGATACGCAGTATTTT.

The chain is built from TRBV6-1 and TRBJ2-7, with 7 positions matching TRBD1. Germline V gives CDR1 MNHNS, CDR2 SASEGT. CDR3 length: 14 residues. The V and J ends lost 6 bases and 3 bases, in that order; junction bases with no gene match: 8. The CDR3 DNA sequence: TGTGCCAGCAGACCGGGACAGTCTTTCTACGAGCAGTACTTC. Residues: CASRPGQSFYEQYF.

This sequence joins TRBV5-1 and TRBJ2-1; D is ambiguous. The CDR3 contains 15 residues. CDR1 SGHRS and CDR2 YFSETQ come from the germline V gene. V was shortened by 0 bases and J by 2 bases, with 9 bases between the two germline ends. The chain's CDR3 is CASSLEVGTYNEQFF. CDR3 nucleotides: TGCGCCAGCAGCTTGGAGGTGGGCACCTACAATGAGCAGTTCTTC.

This chain joins TRBV10-3 and TRBJ1-1; weak D call: TRBD1 (5 bases). Trimming removed 4 bases from V and 0 bases from J, with 15 bases in between. The CDR3 has 16 amino acids. Per germline, CDR1 ENHRY and CDR2 SYGVKD. This CDR3 reads CAISAAGGLMNTEAFF. DNA of the CDR3: TGTGCCATCAGTGCCGCGGGGGGGTTAATGAACACTGAAGCTTTCTTT.

V is TRBV5-6 and J is TRBJ2-1, with TRBD2 matching 7 bases. The CDR3 is made up of 15 amino acids. The germline V gene has CDR1 SGHDT and CDR2 YYEEEE. V lost 0 bases, J lost 1 base, and 1 base stayed unmatched. This CDR3 reads CASSLGSGSYNEQFF. The CDR3 DNA reads as TGTGCCAGCAGCTTGGGTAGCGGGTCCTACAATGAGCAGTTCTTC.

This chain links TRBV7-7 with TRBJ2-2; 7 bases fit TRBD1. After removal of 7 bases from V and 5 bases from J, the junction contained 4 bases not matched to a gene. The CDR3 is 13 amino acids. Germline CDR1 SSHAT, CDR2 FNYEAQ (reference sequence). CDR3 nucleotide sequence: TGTGCCAGCACCCCAGGGGGTACCGGGGAGCTGTTTTTT. Amino acid sequence: CASTPGGTGELFF.

This chain joins TRBV6-1 and TRBJ1-5, with a tentative D call TRBD1 (6 bases). Trimming took 2 bases from V and 7 from J, leaving 15 bases between them. The CDR3 consists of 15 residues. CDR1 and CDR2 from the germline V gene are MNHNS and SASEGT. CDR3 region: CASSEYNGGPQPQHF. In DNA form, the CDR3 reads TGTGCCAGCAGTGAATATAACGGGGGGCCCCAGCCCCAGCATTTT.

This clone was seen more than once but under ten times. This chain joins TRBV9 and TRBJ1-5, with D tentatively TRBD1 (5 bases). Trimming stripped 0 bases from V and 3 bases from J, with 10 bases between. The CDR3 is 15 amino acids. Germline loops: CDR1 SGDLS, CDR2 YYNGEE. DNA for the CDR3: TGTGCCAGCAGCGTAGGCCAGGGTGACAATCAGCCCCAGCATTTT. It specifies CASSVGQGDNQPQHF.

The chain joins TRBV4-2 to TRBJ2-7; maybe TRBD2 (5 bases). Germline V gene sequence: CDR1 LGHNA, CDR2 YNFKEQ. Trimming shortened V by 3 bases and J by 5 bases, and 17 bases separated the two germline ends. The length of the CDR3 is 15 residues. The CDR3 DNA reads TGTGCCAGCAGCCATCTCTCAAGGGAGTTCGACGAGCAGTACTTC. It translates to CASSHLSREFDEQYF.

The chain recombines TRBV15 with TRBJ2-5; 7 bases are a match to TRBD2. This CDR3 spans 15 amino acids. The trim removed 0 bases at V and 4 bases at J, leaving 5 bases unmatched. CDR1 LNHNV and CDR2 YYDKDF come from the germline V gene (reference sequence). The CDR3 nucleotides read TGTGCCACCAGCAGAGAGGGTAGCGGGCGAGAGACCCAGTACTTC. It yields the protein CATSREGSGRETQYF.

V and J are TRBV5-1 and TRBJ2-7; unclear D gene. Between the trimmed V and J ends, which lost 2 bases and 6 bases, there was a span of 12 bases. Germline CDR1 reads SGHRS; CDR2 reads YFSETQ. This CDR3 is built from 13 residues. The CDR3 is CASSFTVTGEQYF. As DNA, the CDR3 is TGCGCCAGCAGCTTTACCGTAACGGGCGAGCAGTACTTC.

There are a few counts of this clone. The chain carries TRBV9 and TRBJ1-2, with D possibly TRBD1 on 6 matching bases. CDR3 length equals 13 residues. Trimming cost V 2 bases and J 2 bases, with 7 bases left between them. The germline gives CDR1 SGDLS, CDR2 YYNGEE. The CDR3 sequence is CASSVTGNYGYTF. As DNA, the CDR3 is TGTGCCAGCAGCGTCACAGGGAACTATGGCTACACCTTC.